This record looks at one TCR beta chain sequence and its context. Its antigen remains unknown. Following extraction, RNA underwent reverse transcription to cDNA, which served as the sequencing template. Method: immunoSEQ multiplex PCR; TCRdb's copy keeps in-frame clones and lacks some. The table records more than 90,000 clones, about three fifths of them present only once. This sample's treatment: oral pan-JAK inhibitor, 5-10 mg twice daily. Peripheral blood and lesional scalp punch biopsies were taken from alopecia areata patients. This specimen belongs to a study of CD8+ T cells in alopecia areata. V lost 1 base, J lost 6 bases, and 5 bases stayed unmatched. The CDR3 runs to 15 residues. Germline CDR1 SGHRS, CDR2 YFSETQ. Overall study results and limits: Uncertainty remains about how baseline CD8+ expansion links to response, with one nonresponder. Mice showed TCR sharing more clearly than patients did, possibly owing to HLA.

Specimen: CD8+ T cells sorted from blood, collected at week 24, from a patient treated with tofacitinib. This clonotype originated in a human donor with alopecia areata. This sequence joins TRBV5-1 and TRBJ2-1; 9 bases fit TRBD2. The CDR3 loop is CASSLSGLASNEQFF. CDR3 nucleotide sequence: TGCGCCAGCAGCTTGTCTGGACTAGCGAGCAATGAGCAGTTCTTC.